One sample yielded the 20 T cell receptor beta chains listed below, sequenced in a study of molecular identifiers for immune sequencing clone quantification. TCRdb reprocessed the PCR reads with MiXCR, giving one entry per CDR3 protein. The sample has more than 300,000 distinct CDR3 sequences, around a fifth seen once; the top ten hold roughly 0.86%. The sequenced sample was naive CD8+ T cells from blood, with Jurkat cell RNA spiked in. Subset indicated: FACS-sorted CD8+CD4-CCR7+CD45RA+ naive T cells. These receptors all come from a human donor in good health. Some libraries in this study had Jurkat cell RNA spiked in.

This clonotype has at least ten counts. V gene TRBV29-1 combines with J gene TRBJ2-3; perhaps TRBD2 as D (6 bases). Between the trimmed V and J ends, which lost 0 bases and 5 bases, there was a span of 6 bases. The CDR3 is made up of 12 amino acids. Germline values: CDR1 SQVTM, CDR2 ANQGSEA. The CDR3 reads CSVEDGGDTQYF. CDR3 sequence (DNA): TGCAGCGTTGAAGACGGGGGAGATACGCAGTATTTT.

This clonotype was detected many times. The V and J genes are TRBV12-3 or TRBV12-4 and TRBJ2-2; D is perhaps TRBD1 (6 bases). The CDR3 has 13 amino acids. Trimming pared 4 bases from V and 6 bases from J, leaving 9 bases between. Here the CDR3 reads CASSSYRAGELFF. CDR3 nucleotide sequence: TGTGCCAGCAGTTCGTACAGGGCCGGGGAGCTGTTTTTT.

This clonotype appeared once. One end of the junction is discordant with germline, which a read error may explain. The chain recombines TRBV2 with TRBJ2-3, with 8 bases aligning to TRBD1. This CDR3 spans 15 amino acids. Germline CDR1 SNHLY, CDR2 FYNNEI. The CDR3 nucleotides read TGTGCCAGCAGTGAAACAGGGGGATTCACAAATACGCAGTATTTT. This translates into CASSETGGFTNTQYF.

This clonotype was found many times. The genes are TRBV29-1 and TRBJ2-3, with D uncertain. Looked up from germline, CDR1 is SQVTM and CDR2 is ANQGSEA. V was clipped by 3 bases and J by 1 base, with 8 bases between them. CDR3 length: 13 residues. CDR3 sequence (DNA): TGCAGCGTTGATGGCTTGGGCACAGATACGCAGTATTTT. Its protein product is CSVDGLGTDTQYF.

This clonotype was counted many times. The chain couples TRBV5-5 to TRBJ2-1; D unclear. This CDR3 contains 15 residues. Trimming removed 6 bases at V and 0 bases at J, with 13 bases between. Germline V lookup: CDR1 SGHKS, CDR2 YYEKEE (reference sequence). CDR3 bases: TGTGCCAGCAACCTGGACCCAAGCTCCTACAATGAGCAGTTCTTC. As protein: CASNLDPSSYNEQFF.

In this sample, this clonotype turned up many times. The chain uses TRBV29-1 and TRBJ2-5; D is perhaps TRBD2 (6 bases). CDR1 is SQVTM and CDR2 is ANQGSEA in the germline V gene. This CDR3 comprises 14 residues. Trimming pared 3 bases from V and 1 base from J, leaving 12 bases between. This chain's CDR3 is CSVETGDIQETQYF. DNA of the CDR3: TGCAGCGTTGAGACGGGAGACATCCAAGAGACCCAGTACTTC. Full variable domain (outside the CDR3, taken from reference TRBV29-1 and TRBJ2-5): SAVISQKPSRDICQRGTSLTIQCQVDSQVTMMFWYRQQPGQSLTLIATANQGSEATYESGFVIDKFPISRPNLTFSTLTVSNMSPEDSSIYLCSVETGDIQETQYFGPGTRLLVL.

This clonotype was seen many times. The chain links TRBV5-8 to TRBJ2-5; D is perhaps TRBD1 or TRBD2 (5 bases each). The V gene lost 4 bases and the J gene lost 4 bases, with 14 bases spanning the gap. This CDR3 has 14 amino acids. Germline V gene lookup returns CDR1 SGHTS and CDR2 YDEGEE. Here the CDR3 DNA reads TGTGCCAGCAGCGCAGGGACGACACCAGAGACCCAGTACTTC. It translates to CASSAGTTPETQYF.

Points on this clonotype: With a much larger clone just one base away, this may be a read error. The chain couples TRBV6-5 to TRBJ2-4; D is ambiguous. V was trimmed by 2 bases and J by 12 bases, leaving 20 bases between them. This CDR3 has 15 amino acids. Germline assignment: CDR1 MNHEY and CDR2 SVGAGI. CDR3 sequence (DNA): TGTGCCAGCAGTTACCCGCTAGGGCCAAGTAGCACTCAGTACTTC. Translated: CASSYPLGPSSTQYF.

This clonotype has a count of ten or more. The chain recombines TRBV7-9 with TRBJ2-3; D call uncertain. The CDR3 covers 13 residues. Germline-derived CDR1 and CDR2 are SEHNR and FQNEAQ (reference sequence). The V and J ends lost 5 bases and 3 bases respectively, with 9 bases between them. The CDR3 loop reads CASSHPVTDTQYF. CDR3 DNA sequence: TGTGCCAGCAGCCATCCCGTGACAGATACGCAGTATTTT.

Comment on this clonotype: This may be a read error: a much more frequent sequence differs by one nucleotide. The chain uses TRBV5-1 and TRBJ2-7; 7 bases line up with TRBD1. The CDR3 consists of 14 residues. Per germline, CDR1 SGHRS and CDR2 YFSETQ. The CDR3 DNA reads TGCGCCCGCAGCGAGCCGGGACAGACCTACGAGCAGTACTTC. Its protein product is CARSEPGQTYEQYF.

As to this clonotype: A clone one base away is much larger, so this may be a read error. No conserved phenylalanine or tryptophan ends this CDR3, so it is likely a read error. This chain connects TRBV20-1 to TRBJ2-7; 10 positions match TRBD2. V shed 0 bases and J 7 bases; nucleotides not matched to a gene: 9. Germline CDR1 and CDR2: DFQATT and SNEGSKA (reference sequence). The CDR3 covers 15 residues. The CDR3 spells CSARDTSGMYWEQYL. The CDR3 region has the DNA TGCAGTGCTAGAGATACTAGCGGGATGTATTGGGAGCAGTACCTC.

This clonotype occurred many times. V usage is TRBV27 and J usage is TRBJ1-6; tentative D call: TRBD1 (5 bases). Germline-derived CDR1 and CDR2 are MNHEY and SMNVEV (reference sequence). Trimming left V 5 bases short and J 0 bases short, with 14 bases between. The CDR3 is made up of 17 amino acids. CDR3 in amino acids: CASSPWAGSSYNSPLHF. The CDR3 DNA reads as TGTGCCAGCAGTCCCTGGGCAGGGAGCTCCTATAATTCACCCCTCCACTTT.

This clonotype was counted many times. One end of the junction varies from germline; a read error may be responsible. The gene calls are TRBV6-2 or TRBV6-3 and TRBJ2-7; tentative D call: TRBD1 (6 bases). CDR1 MNHEY and CDR2 SVGEGT come from the germline V gene. This CDR3 region has 11 residues. The CDR3 region has the DNA TGTGCCAGCAGCTCGACAGGATCGGCAGGGTTC. Protein product: CASSSTGSAGF.

A few counts support this clonotype. The chain has TRBV20-1 and TRBJ2-1, with 7 bases lining up with TRBD2. J was trimmed by 9 bases and V by 3 bases; bases with no gene match: 11. The CDR3 loop spans 14 amino acids. The V gene's germline CDR1 is DFQATT and CDR2 SNEGSKA (reference sequence). CDR3 DNA sequence: TGCAGTGCTAGTGAAGCGGGGATTCTTGGTGAGCAGTTCTTC. As protein: CSASEAGILGEQFF.

The table lists this clonotype with many counts. The rearrangement uses TRBV29-1 and TRBJ1-2; 9 nucleotides line up with TRBD1. The CDR3 contains 15 residues. Germline CDR1 is SQVTM and CDR2 is ANQGSEA. V was clipped by 5 bases and J by 4 bases; unmatched bases: 11. The CDR3: CSVKDRGYPVYGYTF. CDR3 in DNA: TGCAGCGTTAAGGACAGGGGATACCCGGTCTATGGCTACACCTTC.

Turning to this clonotype: A clone one base away is much larger, so this may be a read error. The chain carries TRBV7-3 and TRBJ2-3, with a possible D match to TRBD2 (5 bases). The CDR3 covers 14 residues. CDR1 and CDR2 from the germline V gene are SGHTA and FQGTGA. Trimming took 2 bases from V and 0 from J, leaving 6 bases between them. The CDR3 is CASSLDYSTDTQYF. The CDR3, as DNA: TGTGCCAGCAGCTTAGACTACAGCACAGATACGCAGTATTTT.

This clonotype occurred many times. This sequence joins TRBV7-9 and TRBJ2-2; 8 bases are a match to TRBD1. Unmatched junction bases numbered 6, after V lost 0 bases and J lost 6 bases. The CDR3 sequence is 16 residues long. Per germline, CDR1 SEHNR and CDR2 FQNEAQ (reference sequence). Here the CDR3 reads CASSLAAWTGPGELFF. In DNA, the CDR3 is TGTGCCAGCAGCTTAGCGGCATGGACAGGGCCCGGGGAGCTGTTTTTT.

For this clonotype: A much larger clone sits a single nucleotide away, making a read error possible. The genes are TRBV7-9 and TRBJ2-3; 7 bases are shared with TRBD1. The germline CDR1 and CDR2 sequences are SEHNR and FQNEAQ (reference sequence). The CDR3 loop spans 16 amino acids. CDR3 amino acids: CASSPPGQERTDTRYF. Here the CDR3 DNA reads TGTGCCAGCAGCCCTCCTGGACAGGAACGCACAGATACGCGGTATTTT.

This clonotype has at least ten counts. The chain carries TRBV28 and TRBJ1-1, with D maybe TRBD1 (6 bases). The germline gives CDR1 MDHEN, CDR2 SYDVKM. V shed 4 bases and J shed 5 bases, with 20 bases lying between them. This CDR3 is 16 amino acids long. The CDR3 sequence is CASSSSSGGRGTEAFF. CDR3 DNA sequence: TGTGCCAGCAGTTCGTCTTCGGGGGGGCGAGGGACTGAAGCTTTCTTT. The whole variable domain, remainder taken from reference TRBV28 and TRBJ1-1, is DVKVTQSSRYLVKRTGEKVFLECVQDMDHENMFWYRQDPGLGLRLIYFSYDVKMKEKGDIPEGYSVSREKKERFSLILESASTNQTSMYLCASSSSSGGRGTEAFFGQGTRLTVV.

Many counts were recorded for this clonotype. V is TRBV6-1 and J is TRBJ1-5; tentative D call: TRBD1 (6 bases). CDR3 size: 17 residues. The V gene's germline CDR1 is MNHNS and CDR2 SASEGT. Trimming shortened V by 0 bases and J by 2 bases, and 14 bases separated the two germline ends. CDR3 sequence reads: CASSEALQGSGNQPQHF. The CDR3 region has the DNA TGTGCCAGCAGTGAAGCATTACAGGGTAGTGGCAATCAGCCCCAGCATTTT.